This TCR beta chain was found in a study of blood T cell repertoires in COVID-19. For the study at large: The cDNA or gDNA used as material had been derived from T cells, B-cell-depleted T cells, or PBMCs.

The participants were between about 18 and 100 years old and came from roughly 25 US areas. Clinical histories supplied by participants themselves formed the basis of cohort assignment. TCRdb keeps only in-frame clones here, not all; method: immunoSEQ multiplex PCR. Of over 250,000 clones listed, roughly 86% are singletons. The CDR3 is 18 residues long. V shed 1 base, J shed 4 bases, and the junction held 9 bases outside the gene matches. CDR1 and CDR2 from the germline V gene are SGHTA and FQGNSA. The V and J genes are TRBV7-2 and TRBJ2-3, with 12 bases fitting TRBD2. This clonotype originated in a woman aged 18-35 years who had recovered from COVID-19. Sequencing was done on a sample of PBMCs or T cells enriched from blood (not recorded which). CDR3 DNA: TGTGCCAGCAGCTTAGTGACTAGCGGGAGTCAATTCTCAGATACGCAGTATTTT. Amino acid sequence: CASSLVTSGSQFSDTQYF. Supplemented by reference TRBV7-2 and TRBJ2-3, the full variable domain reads GAGVSQSPSNKVTEKGKDVELRCDPISGHTALYWYRQSLGQGLEFLIYFQGNSAPDKSGLPSDRFSAERTGGSVSTLTIQRTQQEDSAVYLCASSLVTSGSQFSDTQYFGPGTRLTVL.